Sequencing of this TCR beta chain was carried out in a study of shared clonotypes between healthy human individuals. Regarding the study as a whole: With a handful of donors compared, around 5% of naive CD4 clonotypes were shared. Relative to memory subsets, naive subsets generally showed larger estimated richness.

This table comes from immunoSEQ multiplex PCR, and its TCRdb copy is limited to in-frame clones, with some not included. The sample contains approximately 2.1 million clones, 85% to 95% of which appear only once. The germline V gene has CDR1 SGHTA and CDR2 FQGTGA. V was shortened by 0 bases and J by 6 bases, with 10 bases between the two germline ends. There are 14 residues in the CDR3. With regard to this clone: Its specificity is not known.

The donors, healthy adults who were HIV-negative, had experienced no recent acute infections or vaccinations. The sample taken for sequencing was naive CD4+ T cells from PBMCs. Subset reported: CD45RA+ positively selected. The chain is built from TRBV7-3 and TRBJ2-3, with D maybe TRBD1 (6 bases). The TCR was taken from a man younger than 35 in good health. Some clones in this sample may be carry-over from other donors' samples. Here the CDR3 DNA reads TGTGCCAGCAGCTTAACGGGGGCTTTGGATACGCAGTATTTT. Amino acids: CASSLTGALDTQYF. Variable domain in full (rest from reference TRBV7-3 and TRBJ2-3): GAGVSQTPSNKVTEKGKYVELRCDPISGHTALYWYRQSLGQGPEFLIYFQGTGAADDSGLPNDRFFAVRPEGSVSTLKIQRTERGDSAVYLCASSLTGALDTQYFGPGTRLTVL.